The source of this TCR beta chain is a study of T cell responses to AZD1222 COVID-19 vaccine. Study results and limitations: Every sample of the repertoires postdated the peak T cell response. The CD4 TCRs associated with vaccination extended across spike and predominated at 160-218 and 743-854. Vaccination with two AZD1222 doses was followed by a rise in Spike-specific TCR breadth and depth. Possibly, clonal diversity was underestimated; donors were largely white British and included more females.

A word on this clone: Antigen specificity is unknown.

TCRdb's table, derived via immunoSEQ multiplex PCR, lists solely in-frame clones and lacks some. In the table there are around 99,000 clones, approximately 85% of which are singletons. CDR3 length: 14 residues. The V end lost 1 base, the J end lost 6 bases, and 10 bases lay between the germline ends. In germline, CDR1 is LGHNA, CDR2 YNFKEQ. The chain carries TRBV4-2 and TRBJ1-5; D remains ambiguous. The source is an adult in good health. Source: peripheral blood, taken on day 0 of MenACWY control vaccination. The CDR3 sequence: CASSQGPGGQPQHF. CDR3 DNA: TGTGCCAGCAGCCAAGGGCCTGGAGGTCAGCCCCAGCATTTT.